Below are 21 T cell receptor beta chains sequenced from a single sample in a study of cytomegalovirus exposure and HLA in healthy donors. The study ran its PCR with 60 Vbeta and 13 Jbeta primers. Profiled with immunoSEQ multiplex PCR; TCRdb holds only in-frame clones, not every one. The sample has 130,000 or so clones, about three quarters seen once. Sequencing used PBMCs. These receptors all come from a man between 50 and 59 years old in good health and CMV-seropositive.

The chain joins TRBV2 to TRBJ1-1, with unresolved D. Per germline, CDR1 SNHLY and CDR2 FYNNEI. V shed 3 bases and J shed 11 bases, with 13 bases lying between them. The CDR3 is made up of 12 amino acids. This chain's CDR3 is CASSDSGRRAFF. CDR3 nucleotides: TGTGCCAGCAGTGATTCGGGTCGGAGGGCTTTCTTT.

This clone was recorded a few times. V and J are TRBV6-6 and TRBJ2-2; the match to TRBD2 covers 14 bases. Germline CDR1 reads MNHNY; CDR2 reads SVGAGI (reference sequence). Trimming cost V 8 bases and J 7 bases; bases outside gene matches: 9. This CDR3 has 16 amino acids. For the CDR3, the DNA is TGTGCCAGCGGGACACCGGGACTAGCGGGAGACGGGGAGCTGTTTTTT. Amino acid sequence: CASGTPGLAGDGELFF.

The chain links TRBV19 to TRBJ1-1, with TRBD1 matching 10 bases. This CDR3 has 14 amino acids. Germline V gives CDR1 LNHDA, CDR2 SQIVND (reference sequence). V dropped 5 bases and J dropped 1; count of bases not matched to a gene: 1. CDR3 sequence (DNA): TGTGCCAGTAGTTGGGACAGGGGGAACACTGAAGCTTTCTTT. Translated, it gives CASSWDRGNTEAFF.

This clone was observed a handful of times. The V and J genes are TRBV11-3 and TRBJ1-1; tentative D call: TRBD1 (5 bases). The CDR3 contains 14 residues. V was trimmed by 0 bases and J by 7 bases, leaving 12 bases between them. Germline V gene lookup returns CDR1 SGHNT and CDR2 YENEEA. CDR3 in DNA: TGTGCCAGCAGCTTAGATGGGGGGAACGATGAAGCTTTCTTT. Translated, it gives CASSLDGGNDEAFF.

The J gene is TRBJ2-2, the V gene TRBV4-2; TRBD1 is a possible D gene (6 bases). The CDR3 spans 17 residues. V dropped 0 bases and J dropped 7 bases, with 18 bases sitting between them. Germline V gene sequence: CDR1 LGHNA, CDR2 YNFKEQ. CDR3 in DNA: TGTGCCAGCAGCCAAGATCTCCCGCACAGGGTAGGCGGGGAGCTGTTTTTT. Its protein is CASSQDLPHRVGGELFF.

The J gene is TRBJ2-2, the V gene TRBV7-8; no reliable D call. Germline-derived CDR1 and CDR2 are SGHVS and FQNEAQ. The CDR3 loop spans 13 amino acids. V shed 2 bases and J shed 4 bases, with 5 bases lying between them. In DNA form, the CDR3 reads TGTGCCAGCAGCTTATCTTCCACCGGGGAGCTGTTTTTT. It codes for CASSLSSTGELFF.

The sample holds a few counts of this clone. The gene calls are TRBV6-8 and TRBJ1-1; 8 nucleotides agree with TRBD1. The V gene end was trimmed by 0 bases and the J gene end by 4 bases; junction bases not matched to a gene: 4. The CDR3 sequence is 15 residues long. Germline V gene sequence: CDR1 MNHGY, CDR2 SAAAGT. CDR3: CASSYSGQGPTEAFF. CDR3 in DNA: TGTGCCAGCAGTTACTCCGGACAGGGACCCACTGAAGCTTTCTTT.

The gene calls are TRBV6-1 and TRBJ1-2; D call uncertain. V lost 2 bases and J 4 bases, leaving 5 bases between the germline ends. CDR3 length: 12 residues. Looked up from germline, CDR1 is MNHNS and CDR2 is SASEGT. The CDR3 DNA follows: TGTGCCAGCAGTGAACGGAGCTATGGCTACACCTTC. It specifies CASSERSYGYTF.

The J gene is TRBJ2-4, the V gene TRBV6-6; D is perhaps TRBD1 (5 bases). Germline CDR1 MNHNY, CDR2 SVGAGI (reference sequence). V was cut by 1 base and J by 3 bases, with 7 bases left in between. The CDR3 extends over 14 amino acids. The CDR3 DNA reads TGTGCCAGCAGTTACTTAGGGGTCAAAAACATTCAGTACTTC. Amino acid sequence: CASSYLGVKNIQYF.

The sample holds a few counts of this clone. The genes are TRBV2 and TRBJ1-5; TRBD1 is a possible D gene (5 bases). Germline V gene sequence: CDR1 SNHLY, CDR2 FYNNEI. Trimming pared 5 bases from V and 0 bases from J, leaving 11 bases between. CDR3 size: 15 residues. The CDR3, as DNA: TGTGCCAGCAGTTCCGACAGCCTTAGCAATCAGCCCCAGCATTTT. Its protein product is CASSSDSLSNQPQHF.

This clone has just one count. This chain joins TRBV5-4 and TRBJ2-1; tentatively, D is TRBD2 (7 bases). This CDR3 has 13 amino acids. Between the trimmed V and J ends, which lost 3 bases and 8 bases, there was a span of 12 bases. Germline-derived CDR1 and CDR2 are SGHNT and YYREEE (reference sequence). The CDR3 DNA sequence: TGTGCCAGCAGCTATAGGGGGGGGGATGAGCAGTTCTTC. This sequence encodes CASSYRGGDEQFF.

V and J are TRBV4-3 and TRBJ1-4; D is possibly TRBD1 (5 bases). V was pared by 1 base and J by 7 bases, with 10 bases between. Germline CDR1 and CDR2: LGHNA and YSLEER. The CDR3 covers 14 residues. The CDR3 sequence is CASSQAMGGEKLFF. The CDR3 bases are TGCGCCAGCAGCCAAGCGATGGGGGGTGAAAAACTGTTTTTT.

This clone came up once. The rearrangement uses TRBV27 and TRBJ2-1; a possible D gene is TRBD2 (6 bases). The CDR3 runs 14 residues. CDR1 is MNHEY and CDR2 is SMNVEV in the germline V gene (reference sequence). Trimming pared 5 bases from V and 8 bases from J, leaving 16 bases between. The CDR3 sequence: CASSPPKRVHEQFF. The CDR3 nucleotides are TGTGCCAGCAGTCCACCCAAGCGGGTCCATGAGCAGTTCTTC.

Details on this clone: The junction does not match germline at one end; this may be a read error. The V gene is TRBV5-1, the J gene TRBJ2-1, with 7 bases that match TRBD1. This CDR3 is built from 18 residues. From germline, CDR1 is SGHRS and CDR2 YFSETQ. This CDR3 reads CAGSLNRQGKSSYNEQFF. The CDR3, as DNA: TGCGCCGGCAGCCTTAACCGACAGGGAAAGAGCTCCTACAATGAGCAGTTCTTC. The full variable domain, its missing parts supplied by reference TRBV5-1 and TRBJ2-1, is KAGVTQTPRYLIKTRGQQVTLSCSPISGHRSVSWYQQTPGQGLQFLFEYFSETQRNKGNFPGRFSGRQFSNSRSEMNVSTLELGDSALYLCAGSLNRQGKSSYNEQFFGPGTRLTVL.

The chain links TRBV7-2 to TRBJ1-1; D is ambiguous. This CDR3 is 14 amino acids long. The germline V gene encodes CDR1 SGHTA and CDR2 FQGNSA. Deletions cut 4 bases from V and 3 bases from J, with 12 bases between. CDR3 sequence (DNA): TGTGCCAGCAGCTCCCGAGGGAGCGACACTGAAGCTTTCTTT. It codes for CASSSRGSDTEAFF. Full variable domain (remainder filled in from reference TRBV7-2 and TRBJ1-1): GAGVSQSPSNKVTEKGKDVELRCDPISGHTALYWYRQSLGQGLEFLIYFQGNSAPDKSGLPSDRFSAERTGGSVSTLTIQRTQQEDSAVYLCASSSRGSDTEAFFGQGTRLTVV.

This chain links TRBV9 with TRBJ2-7, with 7 bases identical to TRBD1. There are 14 residues in the CDR3. CDR1 SGDLS and CDR2 YYNGEE come from the germline V gene. Germline trimming cut 0 bases from V and 5 bases from J; bases unmatched to any gene: 5. Here the CDR3 reads CASSVATGSHEQYF. In DNA, the CDR3 is TGTGCCAGCAGCGTAGCGACAGGGTCACACGAGCAGTACTTC.

The rearrangement joins TRBV19 to TRBJ2-3; D is unclear. The germline V and J ends were trimmed by 6 bases and 5 bases, with 9 bases remaining between them. The CDR3 runs to 12 residues. Looked up from germline, CDR1 is LNHDA and CDR2 is SQIVND (reference sequence). The CDR3 protein is CASSRYGDTQYF. The CDR3 DNA sequence: TGTGCCAGTAGCCGTTACGGAGATACGCAGTATTTT.

The CDR3 region is CASSGERGTQYF. CDR3 in DNA: TGTGCCAGCAGTGGTGAGCGGGGTACGCAGTATTTT. The chain is built from TRBV2 and TRBJ2-3; 7 bases match TRBD2. The germline V gene has CDR1 SNHLY and CDR2 FYNNEI. The CDR3 is made up of 12 amino acids. V gave up 4 bases and J gave up 8 bases; unmatched junction bases: 3.

V and J are TRBV7-9 and TRBJ2-7; TRBD2 matches 7 bases. Unmatched junction bases numbered 4, after V lost 5 bases and J lost 0 bases. In germline, CDR1 is SEHNR, CDR2 FQNEAQ (reference sequence). The CDR3 runs to 14 residues. The CDR3 coding sequence is TGTGCCAGCAGCCCTCGGGACTACTCCTACGAGCAGTACTTC. Translating gives CASSPRDYSYEQYF.

V is TRBV2 and J is TRBJ2-1; the match to TRBD2 covers 11 bases. The CDR3 spans 15 residues. After removal of 4 bases from V and 7 bases from J, the junction contained 6 bases not matched to a gene. The germline CDR1 and CDR2 sequences are SNHLY and FYNNEI. This chain's CDR3 is CASSGLAGSGNEQFF. The DNA of the CDR3 is TGTGCCAGCAGTGGACTAGCGGGGAGTGGTAATGAGCAGTTCTTC.

V usage is TRBV29-1 and J usage is TRBJ1-1, with 7 bases aligning to TRBD1. The CDR3 extends over 11 amino acids. J lost 8 bases, V lost 1 base, and 1 base had no gene match. Germline CDR1 reads SQVTM; CDR2 reads ANQGSEA. CDR3 coding DNA: TGCAGCGTTGAAGGGACAGGAGAAGCTTTCTTT. Amino acids: CSVEGTGEAFF.